The 2 T cell receptor beta chains in this list originate from one sample, sequenced in a study of blood T cells in healthy people across ages (dated by TCRdb to 2015 to 2017). Receptor libraries were prepared by 5' RACE. TCRdb shows the sequencer as Illumina HiSeq 2500. A second PCR of roughly 7 to 12 cycles was run with a J-beta primer mix and a sample-barcoded 5' primer. In-frame beta chains were kept once TCRdb had trimmed the public reads at Q25 with fastp and called clones with MiXCR. Every CDR3 protein is listed once, alongside the most common genes and DNA of its rows. The sample table holds approximately 800,000 distinct CDR3 sequences, of which roughly 24% were seen once. The ten largest clones take up roughly 3.1% of the sample. In addition, the sample was reused for a study of T cells of mothers and their children.

What was sequenced was blood. These receptors originate from a boy between 10 and 17 years old in good health.

A few counts support this clonotype. This chain links TRBV11-2 with TRBJ2-7, with TRBD1 as a possible D gene (6 bases). CDR1 and CDR2 from the germline V gene are SGHAT and FQNNGV. V lost 0 bases and J 7 bases, leaving 13 bases between the germline ends. The CDR3 is 14 amino acids. The CDR3 sequence: CASSLDLRGWEQYF. The DNA of the CDR3 is TGTGCCAGCAGCTTAGATCTTAGGGGGTGGGAGCAGTACTTC.

This clonotype was detected only a few times. V and J are TRBV5-1 and TRBJ1-2; no clear D gene. This CDR3 is 14 amino acids long. V was pared by 6 bases and J by 3 bases, with 15 bases between. From germline, CDR1 is SGHRS and CDR2 YFSETQ. CDR3 sequence: CASNLLGADYGYTF. The CDR3 nucleotides read TGCGCCAGCAACTTACTGGGAGCGGACTATGGCTACACCTTC. The whole variable domain, filled in from reference TRBV5-1 and TRBJ1-2, reads KAGVTQTPRYLIKTRGQQVTLSCSPISGHRSVSWYQQTPGQGLQFLFEYFSETQRNKGNFPGRFSGRQFSNSRSEMNVSTLELGDSALYLCASNLLGADYGYTFGSGTRLTVV.